This TCR beta chain derives from a study of blood T cell repertoires in COVID-19. Original handling: Estimated nucleated cell counts came from reference gene primer amplification. TCRdb's table, derived via immunoSEQ multiplex PCR, lists solely in-frame clones and lacks some. The DNA was the basis for D and trimming; V, J and clone size are from that table. The sample lists about 210,000 clones; around 84% were seen once. The germline CDR1 and CDR2 sequences are SQVTM and ANQGSEA. V gave up 6 bases and J gave up 5 bases; unmatched junction bases: 4. The CDR3 is 12 residues long. This clone was seen a single time.

The receptor was isolated from a man aged 35-49 years who had recovered from COVID-19. Sequenced input: peripheral blood. The chain carries TRBV29-1 and TRBJ2-5; 9 bases map to TRBD1. CDR3 DNA sequence: TGCAGCGTCACAGGGGGCGTCGAGACCCAGTACTTC. It encodes CSVTGGVETQYF.